What follows are 25 T cell receptor beta chains derived from one specimen sequenced in a study of blood T cell repertoires in COVID-19. Assay: immunoSEQ multiplex PCR; the TCRdb copy retains only in-frame clones and omits some. The table has some 41,000 clones, around 83% seen once. The sequencing input was peripheral blood. The receptor source for this set is a woman of 80 years or more with active or convalescent COVID-19.

The rearrangement joins TRBV5-1 to TRBJ1-1, with D tentatively TRBD1 (5 bases). This CDR3 is 15 amino acids long. V dropped 0 bases and J dropped 1 base, with 10 bases sitting between them. Germline V gives CDR1 SGHRS, CDR2 YFSETQ. The CDR3 DNA reads TGCGCCAGCAGCTTGGTTTGGGGCCCGAACACTGAAGCTTTCTTT. Its translation: CASSLVWGPNTEAFF.

This chain links TRBV25-1 with TRBJ1-4, with 12 bases identical to TRBD1. CDR1 is MGHDK, CDR2 SYGVNS, per germline. The CDR3 loop spans 15 amino acids. Trimming cost V 6 bases and J 6 bases; bases outside gene matches: 5. CDR3 DNA: TGTGCCAGCAGATTCGGGACAGGGGGCGATGAAAAACTGTTTTTT. Protein sequence: CASRFGTGGDEKLFF.

The rearrangement uses TRBV28 and TRBJ1-1, with D maybe TRBD1 (5 bases). Looked up from germline, CDR1 is MDHEN and CDR2 is SYDVKM. The CDR3 is 14 residues long. V lost 5 bases and J 6 bases, leaving 16 bases between the germline ends. The DNA for the CDR3 is TGTGCCAGCAGTCCGGGGGGGTTGGGCGCTGAAGCTTTCTTT. Translated, it gives CASSPGGLGAEAFF.

The V gene is TRBV19, the J gene TRBJ2-7; 10 bases fit TRBD2. CDR3 length: 15 amino acids. The J segment lost 5 bases and the V segment lost 4 bases, leaving 8 bases of the junction unmatched. Germline values: CDR1 LNHDA, CDR2 SQIVND (reference sequence). The CDR3 nucleotides are TGTGCCAGTAGTAATCCAGCGGGAGGGGTCAACGAGCAGTACTTC. It encodes CASSNPAGGVNEQYF.

V gene TRBV28 combines with J gene TRBJ2-7, with 7 bases that match TRBD1. Germline V gene sequence: CDR1 MDHEN, CDR2 SYDVKM. V dropped 7 bases and J dropped 5; count of bases not matched to a gene: 14. The CDR3 loop spans 15 amino acids. The CDR3 sequence: CASTSSRGFSDEQYF. DNA of the CDR3: TGTGCCAGCACTTCCAGCAGGGGGTTTAGCGACGAGCAGTACTTC.

J is TRBJ1-6 and V is TRBV27, with TRBD1 as a possible D gene (5 bases). CDR3 length: 15 residues. Trimming took off 3 bases at V and 5 bases at J, with 11 bases between the two ends. Germline-derived CDR1 and CDR2 are MNHEY and SMNVEV (reference sequence). The CDR3 coding sequence is TGTGCCAGCAGTTTTTGGCGCAGGGATAATTCACCCCTCCACTTT. Translated: CASSFWRRDNSPLHF.

Written as DNA, the CDR3 is TGTGCCAGCAGCCGGCAGGACAGACCTACCTACAATGAGCAGTTCTTC. Protein: CASSRQDRPTYNEQFF. This rearrangement joins TRBV3-1 (or the pseudogene TRBV3-2) to TRBJ2-1, with D perhaps matching TRBD1 (6 bases). Trimming took 4 bases from V and 2 from J, leaving 15 bases between them. Germline V gene sequence: CDR1 LGHDT, CDR2 YNNKEL (reference sequence). The CDR3 contains 16 residues.

The chain links TRBV5-4 to TRBJ1-2; D gene uncertain. With 3 bases removed from V and 0 bases from J, the gap between germline ends came to 12 bases. The CDR3 length is 15 residues. In germline, CDR1 is SGHNT, CDR2 YYREEE (reference sequence). The CDR3 here is CASSSYAETNYGYTF. In nucleotides, the CDR3 is TGTGCCAGCAGCTCCTACGCGGAAACTAACTATGGCTACACCTTC.

The chain has TRBV2 and TRBJ1-2; D perhaps matches TRBD1 (5 bases). Trimming left V 3 bases short and J 5 bases short, with 10 bases between. Germline CDR1 reads SNHLY; CDR2 reads FYNNEI. The CDR3 consists of 13 residues. CDR3 residues: CASSDGQGYGYTF. The CDR3 DNA sequence: TGTGCCAGCAGTGACGGGCAGGGTTATGGCTACACCTTC.

The chain has TRBV23-1 and TRBJ1-2; unclear D gene. TRBV23-1 is marked as an open reading frame, function uncertain. The CDR3 has 17 amino acids. Trimming removed 4 bases from V and 5 bases from J, with 23 bases in between. The CDR3 DNA sequence: TGCGCCAGCAGTCCCTTCCATCCTCGAGGGCCTGAATATGGCTACACCTTC. This translates into CASSPFHPRGPEYGYTF.

The chain recombines TRBV7-3 with TRBJ2-2; 8 bases fit TRBD1. The CDR3 contains 14 residues. Losses at the gene ends were 7 bases for V and 6 bases for J; bases not matched to a gene: 7. Germline CDR1 is SGHTA and CDR2 is FQGTGA. CDR3 region: CASKQGVPPGELFF. CDR3 DNA sequence: TGTGCCAGCAAACAGGGGGTCCCCCCCGGGGAGCTGTTTTTT.

DNA for the CDR3: TGTGCCAGCAGTTACACGGCAGGGGGGAACACTGAAGCTTTCTTT. This encodes CASSYTAGGNTEAFF. The chain has TRBV6-5 and TRBJ1-1, with TRBD1 matching 7 bases. The V gene end was trimmed by 2 bases and the J gene end by 1 base; junction bases not matched to a gene: 4. Germline values: CDR1 MNHEY, CDR2 SVGAGI. The CDR3 totals 15 residues.

The chain links TRBV30 to TRBJ2-3; no reliable D call. Germline V gives CDR1 GTSNPN, CDR2 SVGIG (reference sequence). V lost 2 bases and J 2 bases, leaving 17 bases between the germline ends. The CDR3 sequence is 16 residues long. The CDR3 DNA sequence: TGTGCCTGGAGTAAACAACAGAATCTCCTCACAGATACGCAGTATTTT. Its protein is CAWSKQQNLLTDTQYF. Together with reference TRBV30 and TRBJ2-3, the CDR3 gives the full variable domain: SQTIHQWPATLVQPVGSPLSLECTVEGTSNPNLYWYRQAAGRGLQLLFYSVGIGQISSEVPQNLSASRPQDRQFILSSKKLLLSDSGFYLCAWSKQQNLLTDTQYFGPGTRLTVL.

The V call is TRBV6-6, the J call TRBJ1-4, with unresolved D. The germline gives CDR1 MNHNY, CDR2 SVGAGI (reference sequence). There are 16 residues in the CDR3. V was trimmed by 0 bases and J by 5 bases, leaving 13 bases between them. The CDR3 protein is CASSYSNRVGNEKLFF. CDR3 nucleotide sequence: TGTGCCAGCAGTTACTCCAACAGAGTTGGGAATGAAAAACTGTTTTTT.

This clone occurred once. V and J are TRBV6-5 and TRBJ1-1; D is unresolved. This CDR3 contains 13 residues. V dropped 8 bases and J dropped 2 bases, with 12 bases sitting between them. Germline V lookup: CDR1 MNHEY, CDR2 SVGAGI. CDR3 sequence reads: CASRVTLNTEAFF. DNA for the CDR3: TGTGCCAGCCGGGTCACACTAAACACTGAAGCTTTCTTT.

The chain links TRBV5-1 to TRBJ1-4; weak D call: TRBD1 (5 bases). The germline V gene has CDR1 SGHRS and CDR2 YFSETQ. Between the trimmed V and J ends, which lost 0 bases and 0 bases, there was a span of 9 bases. The CDR3 loop spans 16 amino acids. The CDR3 spells CASSLGDSATNEKLFF. CDR3 in DNA: TGCGCCAGCAGCTTGGGAGACAGCGCAACTAATGAAAAACTGTTTTTT.

The chain has TRBV27 and TRBJ2-1; unclear D gene. The germline gives CDR1 MNHEY, CDR2 SMNVEV (reference sequence). This CDR3 is built from 11 residues. Trimming left V 3 bases short and J 5 bases short, with 2 bases between. The CDR3 DNA sequence: TGTGCCAGCAGTTTTAACAATGAGCAGTTCTTC. It is translated as CASSFNNEQFF.

In nucleotides, the CDR3 is TGTGCCAGCAGCTCCCGGACTAGCGAGTACACCGGGGAGCTGTTTTTT. Encoded protein: CASSSRTSEYTGELFF. The chain employs TRBV9 and TRBJ2-2, with 9 bases aligning to TRBD2. J gave up 3 bases and V 4 bases, and 7 bases lay outside the gene matches. This CDR3 has 16 residues. Per germline, CDR1 SGDLS and CDR2 YYNGEE.

The DNA for the CDR3 is TGCGCCAGCAGCCTACAGCTCTACTACGAGCAGTACTTC. Its translation is CASSLQLYYEQYF. The gene calls are TRBV4-1 and TRBJ2-7; no definite D call. V lost 4 bases to trimming and J lost 3 bases, with 10 bases between them. CDR3 length: 13 residues. Looked up from germline, CDR1 is MGHRA and CDR2 is YSYEKL.

This clone has only one observation. The V and J genes are TRBV20-1 and TRBJ2-5; D ambiguous. The CDR3 extends over 10 amino acids. CDR1 and CDR2 (germline): DFQATT, SNEGSKA (reference sequence). Trimming took off 4 bases at V and 4 bases at J, with 4 bases between the two ends. The CDR3 DNA follows: TGCAGTGCTAAACTAGAGACCCAGTACTTC. Encoded protein: CSAKLETQYF.

The chain is built from TRBV27 and TRBJ2-5; TRBD2 is a possible D gene (7 bases). Germline V gene data show CDR1 as MNHEY and CDR2 as SMNVEV (reference sequence). This CDR3 contains 15 residues. V was clipped by 1 base and J by 5 bases, with 14 bases between them. CDR3 bases: TGTGCCAGCAGTTTATTCGGGGGGCGCCGGGAGACCCAGTACTTC. Protein product: CASSLFGGRRETQYF.

The rearrangement uses TRBV6-2 or TRBV6-3 and TRBJ2-7; 10 bases fit TRBD2. The V segment lost 0 bases and the J segment 4 bases; nucleotides outside the gene matches: 6. The CDR3 has 16 amino acids. Per germline, CDR1 MNHEY and CDR2 SVGEGT. The chain's CDR3 is CASSYSVAGGWYEQYF. The CDR3 DNA reads TGTGCCAGCAGTTACTCGGTAGCGGGAGGTTGGTACGAGCAGTACTTC.

This chain links TRBV7-9 with TRBJ1-5, with D maybe TRBD1 (5 bases). Germline CDR1 SEHNR, CDR2 FQNEAQ (reference sequence). V gave up 1 base and J gave up 1 base, with 8 bases separating them. This CDR3 comprises 15 residues. The CDR3, as DNA: TGTGCCAGCAGCTTAGGGTCAGGGAGCAATCAGCCCCAGCATTTT. Its translation: CASSLGSGSNQPQHF. The full variable domain, completed using reference TRBV7-9 and TRBJ1-5, is DTGVSQNPRHKITKRGQNVTFRCDPISEHNRLYWYRQTLGQGPEFLTYFQNEAQLEKSRLLSDRFSAERPKGSFSTLEIQRTEQGDSAMYLCASSLGSGSNQPQHFGDGTRLSIL.

This clone was counted once. The rearrangement uses TRBV7-2 and TRBJ2-7; 11 positions match TRBD2. Trimming took 5 bases from V and 1 from J; bases not matched to a gene: 4. The length of the CDR3 is 15 residues. Germline V gene sequence: CDR1 SGHTA, CDR2 FQGNSA. The CDR3 sequence is CASSPLAGVSYEQYF. In DNA, the CDR3 is TGTGCCAGCAGCCCACTAGCGGGAGTGTCCTACGAGCAGTACTTC.

The gene calls are TRBV5-5 and TRBJ1-2; TRBD1 matches 7 bases. Germline CDR1 is SGHKS and CDR2 is YYEKEE (reference sequence). V lost 0 bases to trimming and J lost 7 bases; unmatched junction nucleotides: 12. The CDR3 covers 16 residues. The CDR3 sequence: CASSLELTTGVAGYTF. The CDR3 bases are TGTGCCAGCAGCTTGGAATTGACTACAGGGGTGGCTGGCTACACCTTC.